The 14 T cell receptor beta chains below all came from one sample that was sequenced in a study of cytomegalovirus exposure and HLA in healthy donors. Amplification used 60 Vbeta primers and 13 Jbeta primers. Clones were sequenced by immunoSEQ multiplex PCR, and TCRdb holds only the in-frame ones, with some missing. The sample records some 120,000 clones, about 76% being singletons. The specimen was PBMCs. The origin of the receptors is a woman under 40 in good health and CMV-seronegative.

This clone was seen just once. Here the CDR3 DNA reads TGCGCCAGCAGTGTTGGCCCATACAATGAGCAGTTCTTC. The encoded protein is CASSVGPYNEQFF. The chain joins TRBV10-1 to TRBJ2-1; no clear D gene. CDR1 is WNHNN, CDR2 SYGVQD, per germline (reference sequence). The length of the CDR3 is 13 residues. Between the trimmed V and J ends, which lost 4 bases and 4 bases, there was a span of 8 bases.

The count of this clone is one. The chain employs TRBV5-3 and TRBJ2-1, with 14 bases aligning to TRBD2. TRBV5-3 is annotated as an ORF whose role is uncertain. With 2 bases clipped from V and 0 bases from J, the junction kept 7 bases outside the gene matches. The CDR3 runs 19 residues. The CDR3 sequence: CARSFGYGTSGSSYNEQFF. The CDR3 bases are TGTGCCAGAAGCTTCGGCTACGGGACTAGCGGGAGCTCCTACAATGAGCAGTTCTTC.

The chain has TRBV19 and TRBJ2-4; D might be TRBD1 (5 bases). Trimming stripped 4 bases from V and 0 bases from J, with 19 bases between. The CDR3 runs 18 residues. Germline V gene sequence: CDR1 LNHDA, CDR2 SQIVND (reference sequence). CDR3 nucleotide sequence: TGTGCCAGTAGTAAAGGGCCACAGGAGAACTTAGCCAAAAACATTCAGTACTTC. This sequence encodes CASSKGPQENLAKNIQYF.

The chain recombines TRBV7-9 with TRBJ2-1; the D gene is possibly TRBD2 (6 bases). The CDR3 sequence is 11 residues long. The V end lost 8 bases, the J end lost 10 bases, and 12 bases lay between the germline ends. In germline, CDR1 is SEHNR, CDR2 FQNEAQ (reference sequence). As DNA, the CDR3 is TGTGCCAGCGCCAATGGGAGGGAGCAGTTCTTC. This translates into CASANGREQFF.

V gene TRBV9 combines with J gene TRBJ2-3; TRBD2 matches 8 bases. The junction had 11 bases not matched to a gene; V was cut back by 0 bases and J by 2 bases. The CDR3 totals 18 residues. Germline V gene data show CDR1 as SGDLS and CDR2 as YYNGEE. CDR3 sequence (DNA): TGTGCCAGCAGCGTAGCGGCTAGCGGGCCAACCTACACAGATACGCAGTATTTT. Encoded protein: CASSVAASGPTYTDTQYF.

The chain employs TRBV19 and TRBJ2-5; 9 bases map to TRBD1. The J call could be wrong; TRBJ2-7 is a better fit for the DNA end. CDR3 length: 14 amino acids. CDR1 LNHDA and CDR2 SQIVND come from the germline V gene (reference sequence). In DNA, the CDR3 is TGTGCCAGTAGCACCGGGACAGGGTCCTACGAGCAGTACTTC. Encoded protein: CASSTGTGSYEQYF.

This clone showed up just a few times. The genes are TRBV5-1 and TRBJ2-3, with TRBD2 as a possible D gene (6 bases). V was pared by 3 bases and J by 5 bases, with 19 bases between. Germline V CDR1 and CDR2: SGHRS, YFSETQ. The CDR3 extends over 16 amino acids. For the CDR3, the DNA is TGCGCCAGCAGCTCGGGCCCGGGACTCCCGGGAGATACGCAGTATTTT. Amino acids: CASSSGPGLPGDTQYF. Variable domain in full (rest from reference TRBV5-1 and TRBJ2-3): KAGVTQTPRYLIKTRGQQVTLSCSPISGHRSVSWYQQTPGQGLQFLFEYFSETQRNKGNFPGRFSGRQFSNSRSEMNVSTLELGDSALYLCASSSGPGLPGDTQYFGPGTRLTVL.

The gene calls are TRBV27 and TRBJ2-7; 7 nucleotides match TRBD1. The CDR3 runs 13 residues. Losses at the gene ends were 8 bases for V and 0 bases for J; bases not matched to a gene: 4. Per germline, CDR1 MNHEY and CDR2 SMNVEV (reference sequence). Here the CDR3 reads CASGRDSSYEQYF. The CDR3 nucleotides read TGTGCCAGCGGCAGGGACAGCTCCTACGAGCAGTACTTC.

This clone was detected once. The rearrangement uses TRBV27 and TRBJ2-7; D may be TRBD1 (5 bases). The germline CDR1 and CDR2 sequences are MNHEY and SMNVEV (reference sequence). This CDR3 has 12 amino acids. The V gene lost 6 bases and the J gene lost 4 bases, with 10 bases spanning the gap. The CDR3 nucleotides read TGTGCCAGCAGGACTGGGGCTTACGAGCAGTACTTC. Translation gives CASRTGAYEQYF.

The V and J genes are TRBV28 and TRBJ2-1, with 11 bases that match TRBD2. V dropped 3 bases and J dropped 9; count of bases not matched to a gene: 10. Germline lookup yields CDR1 MDHEN and CDR2 SYDVKM. This CDR3 contains 16 residues. This CDR3 reads CASSFGSGRVGGEQFF. CDR3 sequence (DNA): TGTGCCAGCAGTTTTGGTAGCGGGAGGGTTGGTGGTGAGCAGTTCTTC.

The chain recombines TRBV5-4 with TRBJ2-6; 12 nucleotides agree with TRBD1. The V gene's germline CDR1 is SGHNT and CDR2 YYREEE (reference sequence). V was clipped by 5 bases and J by 3 bases; unmatched bases: 9. The CDR3 loop spans 18 amino acids. CDR3 DNA sequence: TGTGCCAGCAGTGGACCGGGACAGGGGGCGGGTGGGGCCAACGTCCTGACTTTC. It encodes CASSGPGQGAGGANVLTF.

A few counts support this clone. The gene calls are TRBV10-2 and TRBJ2-5; TRBD2 aligns across 10 bases. CDR1 is WSHSY and CDR2 is SAAADI in the germline V gene. Trimming at V came to 6 bases and at J to 5 bases, leaving 0 bases not matched to a gene. The CDR3 is 12 amino acids. The CDR3 DNA reads TGCGCCAGCAGGACTAGCGGGGAGACCCAGTACTTC. It translates to CASRTSGETQYF.

The rearrangement uses TRBV10-2 and TRBJ1-5, with a tentative D call TRBD1 (5 bases). CDR1 and CDR2 from the germline V gene are WSHSY and SAAADI. With 6 bases removed from V and 5 bases from J, the gap between germline ends came to 11 bases. The CDR3 sequence is 13 residues long. CDR3: CASSQGQDQPQHF. CDR3 nucleotide sequence: TGCGCCAGCAGCCAAGGACAAGATCAGCCCCAGCATTTT.

The V gene is TRBV10-2, the J gene TRBJ2-5; 13 positions match TRBD2. The J call may be incorrect, as the DNA end agrees better with TRBJ2-7. Germline CDR1 and CDR2: WSHSY and SAAADI. CDR3 length: 17 residues. For the CDR3, the DNA is TGCGCCAGCAGTGAGCCGACGACTAGCGGGAGGTCCTACGAGCAGTACTTC. This encodes CASSEPTTSGRSYEQYF.